Shown below are 9 T cell receptor beta chains from a single sample sequenced in a study of T cell changes during pregnancy in multiple sclerosis. Some clones are missing from TCRdb's copy, which holds only in-frame ones; the method was immunoSEQ multiplex PCR. Among approximately 45,000 clones listed, 80% to 95% were seen once. The material sequenced was CD8+ T cells from peripheral blood mononuclear cells, taken in the second trimester of pregnancy. Receptor source: a female donor with multiple sclerosis, enrolled in a pregnancy study.

The J gene is TRBJ1-2, the V gene TRBV6-6, with D possibly being TRBD1 (6 bases). The CDR3 loop spans 14 amino acids. V lost 2 bases and J lost 4, with 11 bases in between. From germline, CDR1 is MNHNY and CDR2 SVGAGI (reference sequence). In DNA form, the CDR3 reads TGTGCCAGCAGTTACCAGGGGCGGACCTATGGCTACACCTTC. Encoded protein: CASSYQGRTYGYTF.

This clone appeared many times. The V and J genes are TRBV4-3 and TRBJ1-1; D is unclear. The CDR3 length is 13 residues. From germline, CDR1 is LGHNA and CDR2 YSLEER. V lost 2 bases and J lost 4, with 8 bases in between. CDR3 in DNA: TGCGCCAGCAGCCAACGAACGGGCACTGAAGCTTTCTTT. It translates to CASSQRTGTEAFF.

CDR3 loop: CASSEGSAYEQYF. The CDR3 DNA reads as TGTGCCAGCAGTGAAGGCTCAGCCTACGAGCAGTACTTC. The chain joins TRBV6-1 to TRBJ2-7, with no clear D. With 1 base removed from V and 2 bases from J, the gap between germline ends came to 6 bases. CDR3 size: 13 residues. Germline V gene data show CDR1 as MNHNS and CDR2 as SASEGT.

This sequence joins TRBV27 and TRBJ1-2, with 8 nucleotides matching TRBD1. V trimming: 3 bases; J trimming: 6 bases; junction bases outside the gene matches: 3. The CDR3 runs 13 residues. Germline CDR1 reads MNHEY; CDR2 reads SMNVEV (reference sequence). The CDR3 DNA reads TGTGCCAGCAGTTTGACAGGGGAGGATGGCTACACCTTC. Its protein product is CASSLTGEDGYTF.

CDR3 coding DNA: TGTGCCAGCAGTTACGGGGGCCGTACCTATTTT. Protein product: CASSYGGRTYF. The J gene is TRBJ2-3, the V gene TRBV6-5; D is possibly TRBD1 (6 bases). V was clipped by 2 bases and J by 15 bases, with 12 bases between them. CDR1 is MNHEY, CDR2 SVGAGI, per germline. There are 11 residues in the CDR3.

The sample holds a few counts of this clone. This rearrangement joins TRBV4-1 to TRBJ1-1, with D possibly TRBD1 on 5 matching bases. CDR3 length: 13 residues. The V gene's germline CDR1 is MGHRA and CDR2 YSYEKL. The V gene lost 10 bases and the J gene lost 0 bases, with 12 bases spanning the gap. CDR3 region: CATQPRVNTEAFF. The CDR3 DNA sequence: TGCGCCACCCAGCCCAGGGTGAACACTGAAGCTTTCTTT.

This chain joins TRBV7-9 and TRBJ2-2; TRBD2 agrees at 7 bases. The junction had 3 bases not matched to a gene; V was cut back by 1 base and J by 4 bases. There are 15 residues in the CDR3. CDR1 and CDR2 from the germline V gene are SEHNR and FQNEAQ (reference sequence). In DNA form, the CDR3 reads TGTGCCAGCAGCTTAGGCGGGGGTGGCACCGGGGAGCTGTTTTTT. Its translation is CASSLGGGGTGELFF.

The chain carries TRBV19 and TRBJ2-3, with D tentatively TRBD1 (6 bases). The germline gives CDR1 LNHDA, CDR2 SQIVND (reference sequence). V dropped 5 bases and J dropped 2 bases, with 14 bases sitting between them. The CDR3 sequence is 15 residues long. The CDR3 reads CASSEDSWDTDTQYF. The CDR3, as DNA: TGTGCCAGTAGTGAGGACAGTTGGGACACAGATACGCAGTATTTT.

The chain joins TRBV14 to TRBJ2-2; D might be TRBD1 (5 bases). V was shortened by 5 bases and J by 3 bases, with 25 bases between the two germline ends. Germline assignment: CDR1 SGHDN and CDR2 FVKESK. This CDR3 has 19 residues. CDR3 DNA sequence: TGTGCCAGCAGCACCAGGGTAAGGGCCCAGCACTCGGACACCGGGGAGCTGTTTTTT. Translated, it gives CASSTRVRAQHSDTGELFF.